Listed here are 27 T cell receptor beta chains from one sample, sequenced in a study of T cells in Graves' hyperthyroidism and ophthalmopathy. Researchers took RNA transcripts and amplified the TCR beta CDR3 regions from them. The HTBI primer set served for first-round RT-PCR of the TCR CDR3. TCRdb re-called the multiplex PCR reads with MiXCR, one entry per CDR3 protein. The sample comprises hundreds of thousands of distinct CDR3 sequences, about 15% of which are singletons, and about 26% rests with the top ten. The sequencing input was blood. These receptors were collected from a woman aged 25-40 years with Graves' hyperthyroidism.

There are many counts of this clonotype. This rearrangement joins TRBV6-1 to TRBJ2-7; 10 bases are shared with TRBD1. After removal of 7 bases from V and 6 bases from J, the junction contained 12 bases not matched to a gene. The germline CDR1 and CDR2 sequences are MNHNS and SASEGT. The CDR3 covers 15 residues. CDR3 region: CASNVRDRGSSEQYF. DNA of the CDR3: TGTGCCAGCAACGTCCGGGACAGGGGTAGCTCCGAGCAGTACTTC.

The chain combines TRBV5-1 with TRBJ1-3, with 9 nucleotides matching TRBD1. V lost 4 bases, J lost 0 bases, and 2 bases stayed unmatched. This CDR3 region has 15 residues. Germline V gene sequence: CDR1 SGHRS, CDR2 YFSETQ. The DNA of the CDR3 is TGCGCCAGCAGCAGGGGACAGGGCTCTGGAAACACCATATATTTT. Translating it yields CASSRGQGSGNTIYF.

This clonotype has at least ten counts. CDR3 bases: TGTGCCAGCAGTTTATTCGGAACCAATGAGCAGTTCTTC. Its translation: CASSLFGTNEQFF. The chain links TRBV27 to TRBJ2-1; D not resolved. The germline CDR1 and CDR2 sequences are MNHEY and SMNVEV (reference sequence). V lost 1 base and J lost 6, with 7 bases in between. This CDR3 has 13 residues.

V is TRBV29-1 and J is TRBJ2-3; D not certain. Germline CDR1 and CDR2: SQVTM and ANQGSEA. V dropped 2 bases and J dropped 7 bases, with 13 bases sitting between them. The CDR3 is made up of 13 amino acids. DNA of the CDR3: TGCAGCGTTGAATACCCATTTGATTATACGCAGTATTTT. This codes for CSVEYPFDYTQYF.

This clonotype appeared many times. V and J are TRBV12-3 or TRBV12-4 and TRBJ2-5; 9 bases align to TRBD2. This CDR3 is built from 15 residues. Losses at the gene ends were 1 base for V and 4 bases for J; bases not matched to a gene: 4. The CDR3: CASSLDSGSRETQYF. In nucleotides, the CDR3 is TGTGCCAGCAGTTTAGATAGCGGGAGTAGAGAGACCCAGTACTTC.

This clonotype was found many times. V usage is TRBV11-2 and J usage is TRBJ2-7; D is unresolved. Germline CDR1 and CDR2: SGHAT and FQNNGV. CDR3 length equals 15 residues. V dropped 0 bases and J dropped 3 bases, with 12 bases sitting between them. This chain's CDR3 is CASSLEVGPLYEQYF. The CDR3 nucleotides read TGTGCCAGCAGCTTAGAGGTAGGACCCCTCTACGAGCAGTACTTC.

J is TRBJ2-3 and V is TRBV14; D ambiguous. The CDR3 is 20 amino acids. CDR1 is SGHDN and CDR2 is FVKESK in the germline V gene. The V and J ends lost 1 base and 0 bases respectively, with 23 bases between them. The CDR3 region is CASSQVPPGMAFTSTDTQYF. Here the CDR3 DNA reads TGTGCCAGCAGCCAAGTACCCCCTGGGATGGCCTTTACTAGCACAGATACGCAGTATTTT.

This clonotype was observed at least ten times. CDR3 in DNA: TGTGCCAGCCGCCGATCCGGGACTAGCCTAGCCAAAAACATTCAGTACTTC. Its translation: CASRRSGTSLAKNIQYF. The chain has TRBV28 and TRBJ2-4; 9 bases fit TRBD2. V gave up 8 bases and J gave up 0 bases; unmatched junction bases: 11. Per germline, CDR1 MDHEN and CDR2 SYDVKM. The CDR3 is 17 amino acids.

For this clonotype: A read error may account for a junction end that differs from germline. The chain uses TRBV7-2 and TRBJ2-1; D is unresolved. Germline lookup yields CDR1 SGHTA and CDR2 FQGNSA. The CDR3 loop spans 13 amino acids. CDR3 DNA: TGCGCCAGCAGCCGTGAAGCCCTATCAGAGCAGTTCTTC. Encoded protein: CASSREALSEQFF.

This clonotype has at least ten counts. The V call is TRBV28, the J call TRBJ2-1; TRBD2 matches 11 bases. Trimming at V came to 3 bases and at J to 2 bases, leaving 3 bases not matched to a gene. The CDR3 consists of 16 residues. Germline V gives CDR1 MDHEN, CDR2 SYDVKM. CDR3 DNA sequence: TGTGCCAGCAGTTTCTCACTAGCGGGGGCCTACAATGAGCAGTTCTTC. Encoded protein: CASSFSLAGAYNEQFF. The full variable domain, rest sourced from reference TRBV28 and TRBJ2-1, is DVKVTQSSRYLVKRTGEKVFLECVQDMDHENMFWYRQDPGLGLRLIYFSYDVKMKEKGDIPEGYSVSREKKERFSLILESASTNQTSMYLCASSFSLAGAYNEQFFGPGTRLTVL.

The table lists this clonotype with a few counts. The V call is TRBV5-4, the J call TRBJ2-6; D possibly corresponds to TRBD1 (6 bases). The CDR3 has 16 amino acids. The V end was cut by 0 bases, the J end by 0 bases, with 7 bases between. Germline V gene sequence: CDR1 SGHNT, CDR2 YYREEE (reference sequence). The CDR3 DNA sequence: TGTGCCAGCAGCTTGGTACAGGGCTCTGGGGCCAACGTCCTGACTTTC. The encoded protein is CASSLVQGSGANVLTF.

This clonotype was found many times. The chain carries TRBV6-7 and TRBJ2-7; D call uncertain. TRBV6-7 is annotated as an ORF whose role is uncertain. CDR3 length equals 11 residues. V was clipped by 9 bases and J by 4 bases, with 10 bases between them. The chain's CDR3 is CARGSDYEQYF. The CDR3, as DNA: TGTGCCAGGGGCTCTGATTACGAGCAGTACTTC.

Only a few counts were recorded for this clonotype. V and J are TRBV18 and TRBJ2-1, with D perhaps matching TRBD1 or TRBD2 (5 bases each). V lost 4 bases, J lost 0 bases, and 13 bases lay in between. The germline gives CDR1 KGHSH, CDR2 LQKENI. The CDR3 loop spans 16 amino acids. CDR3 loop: CASSRLGTSSYNEQFF. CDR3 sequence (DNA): TGTGCCAGCTCACGCTTAGGGACGAGCTCCTACAATGAGCAGTTCTTC.

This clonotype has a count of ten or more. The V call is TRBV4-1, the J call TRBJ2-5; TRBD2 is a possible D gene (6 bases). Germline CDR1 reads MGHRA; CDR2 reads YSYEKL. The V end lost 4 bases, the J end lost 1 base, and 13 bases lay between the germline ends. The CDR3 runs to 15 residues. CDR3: CASSLQPGVQETQYF. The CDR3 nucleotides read TGCGCCAGCAGCCTCCAACCGGGGGTCCAAGAGACCCAGTACTTC.

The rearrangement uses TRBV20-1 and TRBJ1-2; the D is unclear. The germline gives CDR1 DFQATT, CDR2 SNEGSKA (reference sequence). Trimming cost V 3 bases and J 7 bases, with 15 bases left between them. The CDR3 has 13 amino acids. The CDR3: CSASQRSFSGYTF. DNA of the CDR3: TGCAGTGCTAGCCAGAGGTCTTTTAGTGGCTACACCTTC.

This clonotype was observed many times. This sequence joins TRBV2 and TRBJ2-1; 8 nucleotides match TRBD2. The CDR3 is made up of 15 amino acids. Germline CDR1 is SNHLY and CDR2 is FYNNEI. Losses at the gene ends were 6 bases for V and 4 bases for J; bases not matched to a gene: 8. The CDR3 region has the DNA TGTGCCAGCAGCCCCCAAAGCGGGAGTTACAATGAGCAGTTCTTC. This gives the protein CASSPQSGSYNEQFF.

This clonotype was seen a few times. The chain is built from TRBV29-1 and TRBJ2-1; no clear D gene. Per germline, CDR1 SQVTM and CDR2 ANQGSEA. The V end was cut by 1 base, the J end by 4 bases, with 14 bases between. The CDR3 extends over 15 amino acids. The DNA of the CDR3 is TGCAGCGTTGAAGTCGGTTTAGGCCTATACAATGAGCAGTTCTTC. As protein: CSVEVGLGLYNEQFF.

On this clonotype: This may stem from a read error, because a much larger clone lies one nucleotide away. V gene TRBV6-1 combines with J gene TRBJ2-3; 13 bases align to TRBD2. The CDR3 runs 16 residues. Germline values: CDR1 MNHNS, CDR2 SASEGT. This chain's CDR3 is CTSSRTSGRGLDTQYF. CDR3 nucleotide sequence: TGTACCAGCAGTCGGACTAGCGGGAGAGGACTAGATACGCAGTATTTT.

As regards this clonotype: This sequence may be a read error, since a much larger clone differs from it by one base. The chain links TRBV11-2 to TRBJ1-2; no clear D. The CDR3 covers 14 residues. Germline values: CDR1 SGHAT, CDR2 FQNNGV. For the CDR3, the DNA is TGTGCCGGCAGCCCCCCGCGGCGTCGAACCGACTACACCTTC. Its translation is CAGSPPRRRTDYTF. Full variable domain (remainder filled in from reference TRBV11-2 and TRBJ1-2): EAGVAQSPRYKIIEKRQSVAFWCNPISGHATLYWYQQILGQGPKLLIQFQNNGVVDDSQLPKDRFSAERLKGVDSTLKIQPAKLEDSAVYLCAGSPPRRRTDYTFGSGTRLTVV.

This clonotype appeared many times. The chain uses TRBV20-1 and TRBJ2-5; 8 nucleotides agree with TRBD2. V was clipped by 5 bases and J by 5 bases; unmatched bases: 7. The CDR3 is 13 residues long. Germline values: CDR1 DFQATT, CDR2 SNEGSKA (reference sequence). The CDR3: CSAWGAGVETQYF. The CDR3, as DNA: TGCAGTGCTTGGGGAGCGGGAGTGGAGACCCAGTACTTC.

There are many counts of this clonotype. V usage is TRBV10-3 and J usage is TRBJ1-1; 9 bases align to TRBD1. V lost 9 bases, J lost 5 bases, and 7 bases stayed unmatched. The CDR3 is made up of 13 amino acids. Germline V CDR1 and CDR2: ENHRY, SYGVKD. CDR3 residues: CAMRDRALTEAFF. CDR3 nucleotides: TGTGCCATGCGGGACAGGGCTTTAACTGAAGCTTTCTTT.

The DNA for the CDR3 is TGTGCCAGCAGCTCCGGGACAGGACTTGGGTATAGTGACTACGAGCAGTACTTC. It specifies CASSSGTGLGYSDYEQYF. This sequence joins TRBV7-2 and TRBJ2-7; 8 bases are a match to TRBD1. CDR1 and CDR2 from the germline V gene are SGHTA and FQGNSA. J gave up 3 bases and V 4 bases, and 17 bases lay outside the gene matches. The CDR3 is 18 residues long.

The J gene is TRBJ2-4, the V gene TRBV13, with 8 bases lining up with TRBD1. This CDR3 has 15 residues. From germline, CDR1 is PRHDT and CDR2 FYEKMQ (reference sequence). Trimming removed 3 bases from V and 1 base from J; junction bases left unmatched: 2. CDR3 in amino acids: CASSLNRGAKNIQYF. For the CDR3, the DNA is TGTGCCAGCAGCTTGAACAGGGGGGCCAAAAACATTCAGTACTTC.

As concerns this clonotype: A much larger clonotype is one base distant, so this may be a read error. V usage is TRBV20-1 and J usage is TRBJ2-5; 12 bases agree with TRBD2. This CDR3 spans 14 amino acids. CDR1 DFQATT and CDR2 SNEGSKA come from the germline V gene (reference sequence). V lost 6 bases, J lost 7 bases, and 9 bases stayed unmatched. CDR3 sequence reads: CSALETSGRVTQYF. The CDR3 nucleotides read TGCAGTGCCCTGGAGACTAGCGGGAGAGTGACCCAGTACTTC.

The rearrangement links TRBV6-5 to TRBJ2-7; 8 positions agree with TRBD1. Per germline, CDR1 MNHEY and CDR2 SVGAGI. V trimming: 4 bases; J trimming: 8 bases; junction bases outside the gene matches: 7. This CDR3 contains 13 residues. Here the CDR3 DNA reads TGTGCCAGCAGTTCCGGGACAGGAGGGAAGCAGTACTTC. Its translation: CASSSGTGGKQYF.

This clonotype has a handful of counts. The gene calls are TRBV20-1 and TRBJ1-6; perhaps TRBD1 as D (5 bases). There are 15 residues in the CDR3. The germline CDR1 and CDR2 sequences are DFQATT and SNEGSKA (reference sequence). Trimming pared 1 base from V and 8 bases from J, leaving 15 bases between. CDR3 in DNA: TGCAGTGCTAGAGGGTCGCAGGGAGGAGATTCACCCCTCCACTTT. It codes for CSARGSQGGDSPLHF.

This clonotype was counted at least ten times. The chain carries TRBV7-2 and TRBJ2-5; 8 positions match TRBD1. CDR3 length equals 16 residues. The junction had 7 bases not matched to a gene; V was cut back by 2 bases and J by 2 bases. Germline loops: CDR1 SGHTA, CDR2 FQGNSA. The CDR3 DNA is TGTGCCAGCAGCTTAAGGGGCAGGGGGCGGCAAGAGACCCAGTACTTC. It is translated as CASSLRGRGRQETQYF.